This record looks at one TCR beta chain sequence and its context. Its antigen is undetermined. V was pared by 3 bases and J by 6 bases, with 6 bases of the junction left unmatched. Germline lookup yields CDR1 MGHRA and CDR2 YSYEKL. CDR3 length equals 16 residues. The entry originates in a study of T-cell memory formation after mild COVID-19. Study as a whole: TCR clusters mostly belonged to single donors. General study points: That cross-reactive memory joined was suggested by some responding clones appearing in pre-infection memory.

TCRdb reanalysed the 5' RACE reads using MiXCR and keeps one entry per CDR3 protein. The sample consists of hundreds of thousands of distinct CDR3 sequences, 20% to 25% of them appearing once. Sequenced material: PBMCs or a T cell subset sorted from them (not recorded which). The rearrangement uses TRBV4-1 and TRBJ2-5; 14 nucleotides align to TRBD2. This receptor was identified in an adult woman who had mild COVID-19 (a few samples of this study predate the infection). Cell type and time point are not known. Here the CDR3 DNA reads TGCGCCAGCAGCCAGACTAGCGGGAGGGCCGAGAAGACCCAGTACTTC. Its translation: CASSQTSGRAEKTQYF.